This T cell receptor (beta chain) originates from a study of Graves' ophthalmopathy and Graves' hyperthyroidism. Points from the study as a whole: Most clonotypes expanded in thyroid above 0.001 frequency were present in blood too.

Germline lookup yields CDR1 SGHDT and CDR2 YYEEEE. This CDR3 has 17 residues. V was clipped by 4 bases and J by 0 bases; unmatched bases: 6. There are many counts of this clonotype. Antigen specificity is unknown. RNA transcripts yielded amplified TCR beta CDR3 regions. Second-round multiplex PCR came after first-round RT-PCR with HTBI primers. In TCRdb, the multiplex PCR reads were re-called with MiXCR into one record per CDR3 protein. Among 600,000 to 650,000 distinct CDR3 sequences listed, 20% to 25% were seen once. Uncontrolled infections, other autoimmune diseases, pregnancy or lactation barred patients from enrollment. The evidence that diagnosis relied on was clinical symptoms, serum thyroxine, TRAb, thyroid ultrasound and orbital computed tomography.

The material sequenced was peripheral blood. This TCR derives from a woman aged 18-29 years with stable Graves' hyperthyroidism. Some clones in this sample may be carry-over from other donors' samples. The chain has TRBV5-6 and TRBJ2-4; 11 bases agree with TRBD2. The CDR3 bases are TGTGCCAGCAGCAAAATGACTAGCGGGATAGCCAAAAACATTCAGTACTTC. Protein: CASSKMTSGIAKNIQYF.